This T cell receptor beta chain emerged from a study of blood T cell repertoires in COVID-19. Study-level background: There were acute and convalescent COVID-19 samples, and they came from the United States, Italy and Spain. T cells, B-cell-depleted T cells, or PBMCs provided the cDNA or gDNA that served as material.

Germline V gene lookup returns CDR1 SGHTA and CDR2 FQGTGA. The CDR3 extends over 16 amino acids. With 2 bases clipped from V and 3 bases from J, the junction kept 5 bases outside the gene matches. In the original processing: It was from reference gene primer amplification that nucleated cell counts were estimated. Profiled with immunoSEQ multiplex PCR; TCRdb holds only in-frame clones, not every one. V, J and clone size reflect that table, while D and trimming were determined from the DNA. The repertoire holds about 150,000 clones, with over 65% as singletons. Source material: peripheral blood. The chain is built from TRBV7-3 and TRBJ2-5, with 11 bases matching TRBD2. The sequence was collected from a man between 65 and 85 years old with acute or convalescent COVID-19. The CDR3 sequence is CASSLGTSGMEETQYF. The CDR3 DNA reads TGTGCCAGCAGCTTAGGGACTAGCGGAATGGAAGAGACCCAGTACTTC.